The clone carrying this TCR beta chain was counted once. Its antigen is currently unknown. The junction does not match germline at one end; this may be a read error. Other DNA sequences in this specimen translate into the identical CDR3. Generated by immunoSEQ multiplex PCR, the TCRdb table keeps only in-frame clones and is missing some. The profile shows around 40,000 clones, around 80% of them singletons. The CDR3 is 14 amino acids. The germline V gene has CDR1 GTSNPN and CDR2 SVGIG (reference sequence). The sample originates from a study of PD-1 blockade in classical Hodgkin lymphoma. After autologous stem cell transplantation all patients relapsed, and prior brentuximab vedotin exposure differed between cohorts. Under best response, outcomes were complete response, partial response or progressive disease. General study points: Patients were excluded if nivolumab began under 1 year after ASCT (the autologous transplant). Newly diagnosed and completely responding patients shared comparable baseline diversity.

The chain is built from TRBV30 and TRBJ2-7; 8 positions agree with TRBD1. This receptor was obtained from a human donor with classical Hodgkin lymphoma. This material consisted of peripheral blood mononuclear cells (PBMCs), taken at baseline. CDR3 DNA sequence: TGTGCCTCGACGGGGACAGGAGGCTACTACGAGCAGTACTTT. This codes for CASTGTGGYYEQYF.